Each of the 29 T cell receptor beta chains below was sequenced from the same sample in a study of T cell responses to AZD1222 COVID-19 vaccine. Only in-frame clones appear in the TCRdb table, and some are missing; sequencing was by immunoSEQ multiplex PCR. Of about 99,000 clones in the sample, 70% to 90% are singletons; the top ten hold 2.8%. Here the sequenced sample was peripheral blood, taken on day 0 of AZD1222 vaccination. These receptors were collected from an adult in good health.

This clone was detected only once. This chain links TRBV4-2 with TRBJ1-5; TRBD1 agrees at 9 bases. The V gene end was trimmed by 1 base and the J gene end by 4 bases; junction bases not matched to a gene: 8. The CDR3 sequence is 17 residues long. Germline V gene data show CDR1 as LGHNA and CDR2 as YNFKEQ. The CDR3 loop reads CASSQGGQGFSNQPQHF. The CDR3 DNA reads as TGTGCCAGCAGCCAAGGGGGACAGGGTTTTTCGAATCAGCCCCAGCATTTT.

The chain carries TRBV5-1 and TRBJ1-2; 10 bases line up with TRBD1. This CDR3 spans 14 amino acids. V lost 4 bases and J lost 4; bases outside the gene matches: 4. Looked up from germline, CDR1 is SGHRS and CDR2 is YFSETQ. For the CDR3, the DNA is TGCGCCAGCAGCGCGGGACAGGGGCCCTATGGCTACACCTTC. Residues: CASSAGQGPYGYTF.

This chain connects TRBV30 to TRBJ1-5; D is possibly TRBD1 (5 bases). Trimming removed 4 bases from V and 3 bases from J, with 13 bases in between. The CDR3 length is 14 residues. In germline, CDR1 is GTSNPN, CDR2 SVGIG (reference sequence). The DNA for the CDR3 is TGTGCCTGGAACGACGGGGGAAACAATCAGCCCCAGCATTTT. Translation: CAWNDGGNNQPQHF.

This rearrangement joins TRBV7-9 to TRBJ1-5, with D possibly being TRBD1 (5 bases). V lost 3 bases, J lost 5 bases, and 11 bases lay in between. This CDR3 region has 14 residues. Per germline, CDR1 SEHNR and CDR2 FQNEAQ (reference sequence). CDR3: CASSLPGYYQPQHF. CDR3 in DNA: TGTGCCAGCAGCTTGCCAGGGTATTATCAGCCCCAGCATTTT.

The chain has TRBV7-2 and TRBJ1-6; a possible D gene is TRBD1 (6 bases). Germline V lookup: CDR1 SGHTA, CDR2 FQGNSA. V lost 5 bases and J 10 bases, leaving 9 bases between the germline ends. This CDR3 has 12 residues. CDR3 DNA sequence: TGTGCCAGCAGCATTACAGGGTCACCCCTCCACTTT. This encodes CASSITGSPLHF.

The chain uses TRBV3-1 (or the pseudogene TRBV3-2) and TRBJ2-7, with a weak D call TRBD2 (5 bases). This CDR3 spans 14 amino acids. V was cut by 0 bases and J by 5 bases, with 11 bases left in between. Germline CDR1 reads LGHDT; CDR2 reads YNNKEL (reference sequence). CDR3 region: CASSQENGVDEQYF. In DNA form, the CDR3 reads TGTGCCAGCAGCCAAGAAAACGGGGTCGACGAGCAGTACTTC.

This CDR3 reads CATSRLLAGGPREQYF. CDR3 nucleotides: TGTGCCACCAGCAGATTACTAGCGGGAGGGCCACGGGAGCAGTACTTC. The chain uses TRBV15 and TRBJ2-7, with 13 bases fitting TRBD2. The CDR3 runs to 16 residues. V shed 2 bases and J 7 bases; nucleotides not matched to a gene: 8. CDR1 and CDR2 (germline): LNHNV, YYDKDF (reference sequence).

V and J are TRBV27 and TRBJ2-5, with D tentatively TRBD1 or TRBD2 (5 bases each). The CDR3 runs to 15 residues. The V and J ends lost 0 bases and 0 bases respectively, with 8 bases between them. Germline V gene data show CDR1 as MNHEY and CDR2 as SMNVEV (reference sequence). The CDR3 DNA is TGTGCCAGCAGTTTATCTTGGGGGAACCAAGAGACCCAGTACTTC. It codes for CASSLSWGNQETQYF.

The DNA for the CDR3 is TGTGCCAGCACTGTATCCCGGGGCACAGATACGCAGTATTTT. Protein: CASTVSRGTDTQYF. V gene TRBV11-2 combines with J gene TRBJ2-3; D is uncertain. CDR3 length equals 14 residues. In germline, CDR1 is SGHAT, CDR2 FQNNGV. V lost 7 bases, J lost 1 base, and 12 bases lay in between.

This clone was detected only once. The CDR3 region is CASSQQGGTDTQYF. In DNA, the CDR3 is TGCGCCAGCAGCCAACAGGGGGGCACAGATACGCAGTATTTT. The rearrangement links TRBV5-1 to TRBJ2-3; 8 bases are shared with TRBD1. Germline V gene sequence: CDR1 SGHRS, CDR2 YFSETQ. The CDR3 spans 14 residues. J was trimmed by 1 base and V by 4 bases; bases with no gene match: 2.

The chain joins TRBV5-6 to TRBJ1-6; no definite D call. V shed 2 bases and J shed 9 bases, with 15 bases lying between them. Germline V gene sequence: CDR1 SGHDT, CDR2 YYEEEE. This CDR3 region has 15 residues. The CDR3 sequence: CASSLPGMAGSPLHF. CDR3 DNA sequence: TGTGCCAGCAGCTTACCCGGGATGGCGGGTTCACCCCTCCACTTT.

The genes are TRBV2 and TRBJ2-3, with TRBD2 matching 7 bases. This CDR3 has 14 amino acids. V shed 7 bases, J shed 0 bases, and the junction held 4 bases outside the gene matches. Germline assignment: CDR1 SNHLY and CDR2 FYNNEI. CDR3 sequence: CASTAGASTDTQYF. In nucleotides, the CDR3 is TGTGCCAGCACTGCGGGAGCTAGCACAGATACGCAGTATTTT.

J is TRBJ1-2 and V is TRBV18, with D possibly matching TRBD1 (5 bases). V was shortened by 3 bases and J by 8 bases, with 13 bases between the two germline ends. The length of the CDR3 is 13 residues. The germline gives CDR1 KGHSH, CDR2 LQKENI. The CDR3 loop reads CASSPGRAGGYTF. The CDR3 nucleotides read TGTGCCAGCTCACCCGGCAGGGCTGGAGGCTACACCTTC.

The chain employs TRBV3-1 (or the pseudogene TRBV3-2) and TRBJ2-2; D is unresolved. The CDR3 totals 18 residues. Trimming took off 0 bases at V and 4 bases at J, with 18 bases between the two ends. Germline CDR1 LGHDT, CDR2 YNNKEL (reference sequence). The CDR3 nucleotides read TGTGCCAGCAGCCAAGAATCAGGTCTTAGGTTTGGCACCGGGGAGCTGTTTTTT. This translates into CASSQESGLRFGTGELFF.

This sequence joins TRBV11-3 and TRBJ2-1; 8 bases line up with TRBD2. This CDR3 region has 15 residues. The V and J ends lost 5 bases and 5 bases, in that order; junction bases with no gene match: 8. Germline-derived CDR1 and CDR2 are SGHNT and YENEEA. The CDR3 reads CASSRTSQVHNEQFF. The CDR3 DNA reads as TGTGCCAGCAGCCGGACTAGCCAGGTTCACAATGAGCAGTTCTTC.

The gene calls are TRBV30 and TRBJ2-1, with 12 positions matching TRBD2. With 2 bases clipped from V and 5 bases from J, the junction kept 4 bases outside the gene matches. The CDR3 covers 15 residues. Germline CDR1 and CDR2: GTSNPN and SVGIG (reference sequence). This chain's CDR3 is CAWSRGLAGNNEQFF. CDR3 DNA: TGTGCCTGGAGTCGTGGACTAGCGGGAAACAATGAGCAGTTCTTC.

The V gene is TRBV5-1, the J gene TRBJ2-6; D ambiguous. This CDR3 region has 14 residues. Trimming left V 7 bases short and J 0 bases short, with 8 bases between. Germline assignment: CDR1 SGHRS and CDR2 YFSETQ. CDR3 protein: CASLDGSGANVLTF. The CDR3 DNA reads TGCGCCAGCTTGGACGGCTCTGGGGCCAACGTCCTGACTTTC.

The rearrangement joins TRBV5-8 to TRBJ2-1, with TRBD2 identical over 9 bases. The CDR3 has 19 residues. J gave up 8 bases and V 4 bases, and 22 bases lay outside the gene matches. Germline lookup yields CDR1 SGHTS and CDR2 YDEGEE. CDR3 sequence (DNA): TGTGCCAGCAGCCCCGGGGCGACTAGCGGATGGGTAATTAGGGATGAGCAGTTCTTC. It specifies CASSPGATSGWVIRDEQFF.

The chain joins TRBV6-2 or TRBV6-3 to TRBJ1-2; no clear D gene. V lost 2 bases, J lost 3 bases, and 10 bases lay in between. Looked up from germline, CDR1 is MNHEY and CDR2 is SVGEGT. CDR3 length equals 14 residues. CDR3 nucleotides: TGTGCCAGCAGTTACCGACAAGAAGACTATGGCTACACCTTC. This gives the protein CASSYRQEDYGYTF.

J is TRBJ1-2 and V is TRBV5-1, with 7 bases fitting TRBD1. In germline, CDR1 is SGHRS, CDR2 YFSETQ. J gave up 6 bases and V 4 bases, and 6 bases lay outside the gene matches. CDR3 size: 13 residues. The CDR3 coding sequence is TGCGCCAGCAGCGTCTCCAGGGGGAATGGCTACACCTTC. As protein: CASSVSRGNGYTF.

The chain carries TRBV28 and TRBJ1-1, with TRBD1 as a possible D gene (6 bases). The CDR3 is 16 residues long. Germline CDR1 and CDR2: MDHEN and SYDVKM. V was trimmed by 3 bases and J by 1 base, leaving 15 bases between them. The CDR3 region is CASSFYPNRANTEAFF. In DNA, the CDR3 is TGTGCCAGCAGTTTTTATCCGAACAGGGCGAACACTGAAGCTTTCTTT.

The rearrangement links TRBV7-2 to TRBJ1-5; D is unclear. This CDR3 comprises 15 residues. V was trimmed by 1 base and J by 4 bases, leaving 11 bases between them. Per the germline V gene, CDR1 is SGHTA and CDR2 is FQGNSA. CDR3 DNA sequence: TGTGCCAGCAGCTTAGAAGAAGGGTCGAATCAGCCCCAGCATTTT. Translating gives CASSLEEGSNQPQHF.

J is TRBJ1-5 and V is TRBV18, with unresolved D. The CDR3 contains 16 residues. Trimming pared 3 bases from V and 0 bases from J, leaving 12 bases between. The germline CDR1 and CDR2 sequences are KGHSH and LQKENI. CDR3 bases: TGTGCCAGCTCACCCACCGTTTCTAATAGCAATCAGCCCCAGCATTTT. The encoded protein is CASSPTVSNSNQPQHF.

This chain links TRBV7-2 with TRBJ1-5; 9 bases match TRBD1. There are 16 residues in the CDR3. V lost 5 bases and J lost 1; bases outside the gene matches: 6. From germline, CDR1 is SGHTA and CDR2 FQGNSA. CDR3 nucleotide sequence: TGTGCCAGCAGCATCTCGACAGGGGGAAGCAATCAGCCCCAGCATTTT. It yields the protein CASSISTGGSNQPQHF. The complete variable domain, with remaining parts taken from reference TRBV7-2 and TRBJ1-5, reads GAGVSQSPSNKVTEKGKDVELRCDPISGHTALYWYRQSLGQGLEFLIYFQGNSAPDKSGLPSDRFSAERTGGSVSTLTIQRTQQEDSAVYLCASSISTGGSNQPQHFGDGTRLSIL.

The CDR3 nucleotides read TGCGCCAGCAGTTACTCGACAGGGTTAAGCTATGGCTACACCTTC. Translation gives CASSYSTGLSYGYTF. The V gene is TRBV4-1, the J gene TRBJ1-2, with 7 bases fitting TRBD1. Germline V gives CDR1 MGHRA, CDR2 YSYEKL. Trimming at V came to 6 bases and at J to 4 bases, leaving 11 bases not matched to a gene. The CDR3 consists of 15 residues.

The rearrangement uses TRBV28 and TRBJ1-6, with D possibly matching TRBD1 (5 bases). The CDR3 is made up of 13 amino acids. Trimming left V 6 bases short and J 12 bases short, with 15 bases between. Germline CDR1 MDHEN, CDR2 SYDVKM. The chain's CDR3 is CASRSGGYGPLHF. As DNA, the CDR3 is TGTGCCAGCAGGTCCGGGGGTTATGGACCCCTCCACTTT.

J is TRBJ1-6 and V is TRBV6-5, with D hard to call. CDR3 size: 15 residues. Germline V CDR1 and CDR2: MNHEY, SVGAGI. The V end was cut by 7 bases, the J end by 7 bases, with 17 bases between. The CDR3: CASTSPMPINSPLHF. The CDR3 DNA sequence: TGTGCCAGCACCTCCCCCATGCCTATCAATTCACCCCTCCACTTT.

The chain carries TRBV14 and TRBJ2-5; D is possibly TRBD2 (6 bases). CDR3 length: 15 residues. Germline lookup yields CDR1 SGHDN and CDR2 FVKESK. V lost 4 bases and J lost 1, with 13 bases in between. DNA for the CDR3: TGTGCCAGCAGCCTTCTTAGGGGAGGCCAAGAGACCCAGTACTTC. It translates to CASSLLRGGQETQYF.

The chain links TRBV5-6 to TRBJ1-1; D is unresolved. The length of the CDR3 is 16 residues. Trimming left V 4 bases short and J 5 bases short, with 21 bases between. Germline V gene sequence: CDR1 SGHDT, CDR2 YYEEEE. CDR3 DNA: TGTGCCAGCAGCCTGATTCGGGATCAACGAGGAACTGAAGCTTTCTTT. It yields the protein CASSLIRDQRGTEAFF.